This entry lists 2 T cell receptor beta chains sequenced from one sample in a study of cytotoxic CD8 clonotypes in ibrutinib-treated CLL. Sequenced by immunoSEQ multiplex PCR; TCRdb stores in-frame clones only, minus some. The sample has around 330,000 clones; roughly 67% are singletons. Sequences were derived from PBMCs, sampled after 36 months of ibrutinib treatment. The receptors originated from a human donor with chronic lymphocytic leukemia.

This clone was seen a few times. V usage is TRBV11-2 and J usage is TRBJ1-2, with 8 bases identical to TRBD1. The junction had 3 bases not matched to a gene; V was cut back by 4 bases and J by 2 bases. Germline loops: CDR1 SGHAT, CDR2 FQNNGV. This CDR3 contains 14 residues. The CDR3 DNA is TGTGCCAGCAGCTCGAGACAGGGGAACTATGGCTACACCTTC. The encoded protein is CASSSRQGNYGYTF.

The chain has TRBV7-2 and TRBJ2-7; possibly TRBD1 for D (5 bases). The V end was cut by 1 base, the J end by 1 base, with 14 bases between. The CDR3 consists of 16 residues. Germline lookup yields CDR1 SGHTA and CDR2 FQGNSA. CDR3 region: CASSLGSGAPSYEQYF. Here the CDR3 DNA reads TGTGCCAGCAGCTTAGGTTCTGGGGCCCCGTCCTACGAGCAGTACTTC.